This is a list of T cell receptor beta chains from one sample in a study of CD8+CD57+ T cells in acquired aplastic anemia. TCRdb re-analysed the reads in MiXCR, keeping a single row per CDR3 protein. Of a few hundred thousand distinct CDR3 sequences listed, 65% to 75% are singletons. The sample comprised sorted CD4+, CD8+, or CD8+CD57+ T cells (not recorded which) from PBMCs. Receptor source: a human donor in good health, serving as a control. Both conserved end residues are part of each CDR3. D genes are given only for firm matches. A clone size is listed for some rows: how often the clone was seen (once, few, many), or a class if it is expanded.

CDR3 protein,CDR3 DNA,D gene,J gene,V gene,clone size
CASSRSVTGYNGELFF,TGTGCCAGCAGTCGAAGCGTGACAGGGTACAACGGGGAGCTGTTCTTT,TRBD1,TRBJ2-2,TRBV7-8,-
CASSFGPIAGDTEHF,TGTGCCAGCAGTTTTGGCCCAATAGCGGGGGACACCGAGCATTTT,-,TRBJ1-5,TRBV9,-
CASAGDPDMEAFF,TGTGCCAGCGCGGGGGACCCTGATATGGAGGCTTTCTTT,-,TRBJ1-1,TRBV7-2,-
CIAIRGAGGPDSPLHF,TGCATTGCCATCAGGGGGGCAGGGGGACCCGATTCACCCCTCCACTTT,TRBD1,TRBJ1-6,TRBV20-1,once
CSAQDGTPDTQYF,TGCAGTGCTCAGGACGGGACTCCAGATACGCAGTATTTT,-,TRBJ2-3,TRBV20-1,-
CSASRGVAEAFF,TGCAGTGCTAGCAGGGGGGTGGCCGAAGCTTTCTTT,TRBD1,TRBJ1-1,TRBV20-1,many
CSASVYTQTFF,TGCAGTGCTAGTGTGTATACTCAGACGTTCTTC,-,TRBJ2-1,TRBV20-1,-
CASSPVTGLGYTFYF,TGTGCCAGCAGCCCAGTGACAGGGCTTGGCTACACCTTCTACTTC,TRBD1,TRBJ2-7,TRBV7-8,-
CASSLRAYEQYFDTIYF,-,-,TRBJ1-3,TRBV7-2,-
CASSPAGGQPLGSPLHF,TGCGCCAGCAGCCCGGCCGGAGGACAGCCGTTGGGTTCACCCCTCCACTTT,-,TRBJ1-6,TRBV5-1,-
CSASPGNEAGANVLTF,TGCAGTGCCAGCCCCGGTAACGAAGCTGGGGCCAACGTCCTGACTTTC,-,TRBJ2-6,TRBV20-1,once
CASSSEQGGTHYFPLHF,TGTGCCAGCAGCTCCGAGCAGGGCGGGACCCATTACTTCCCCCTCCACTTT,-,TRBJ1-6,TRBV7-2,-
CSARVPGRLSQHF,TGCAGTGCTAGGGTCCCGGGACGGTTATCCCAGCATTTT,-,TRBJ1-5,TRBV20-1,-
CASSVSGELNQPQIYF,TGTGCCAGCAGCGTAAGCGGAGAGCTCAATCAGCCCCAGATATATTTT,-,TRBJ1-3,TRBV7-9,once
CASSETMSAQETQYF,TGTGCCAGCAGTGAAACCATGTCAGCGCAAGAGACCCAGTACTTC,-,TRBJ2-5,TRBV7-3,-
CSARTGNWDGYTF,TGCAGTGCTAGGACAGGGAATTGGGATGGCTACACCTTC,TRBD1,TRBJ1-2,TRBV20-1,-
CASRSGTGNYNEQYF,TGTGCCAGCAGATCCGGGACAGGGAATTACAATGAGCAGTATTTT,TRBD1,TRBJ2-3,TRBV11-3,-
CASTVGRSEAFF,TGTGCCAGCACGGTTGGGAGATCTGAAGCTTTCTTT,-,TRBJ1-1,TRBV6-6,many
CSVDSGGFEQYF,TGCAGTGTGGATAGCGGGGGGTTCGAGCAGTACTTC,TRBD2,TRBJ2-7,TRBV20-1,once
CASSQGGRAYEQYF,TGTGCCAGCAGCCAAGGGGGCAGGGCTTACGAGCAGTACTTC,TRBD1,TRBJ2-7,TRBV7-2,-
CASSLDRADTEAFF,TGTGCCAGCAGCCTCGACAGGGCCGACACTGAAGCTTTCTTT,TRBD1,TRBJ1-1,TRBV7-3,many
CASSSPSGIQNIQYF,TGTGCCAGCAGTTCCCCTTCAGGGATCCAAAACATTCAGTACTTC,-,TRBJ2-4,TRBV6-2/TRBV6-3,-
CASRRGAGEDTQYF,TGTGCCAGCAGAAGGGGGGCGGGGGAAGATACGCAGTATTTT,-,TRBJ2-3,TRBV6-1,-